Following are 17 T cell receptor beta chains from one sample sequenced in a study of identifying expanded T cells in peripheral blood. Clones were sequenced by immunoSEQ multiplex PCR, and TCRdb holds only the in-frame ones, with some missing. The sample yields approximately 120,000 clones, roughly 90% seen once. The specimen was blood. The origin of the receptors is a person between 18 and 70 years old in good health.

CDR3 in amino acids: CASSTRGRVAVQETQYF. As DNA, the CDR3 is TGTGCCAGCAGCACAAGGGGGAGGGTAGCAGTCCAAGAGACCCAGTACTTC. The chain couples TRBV21-1 to TRBJ2-5; the table's D call of TRBD2 was not tested on the DNA. TRBV21-1 is assigned pseudogene status. The CDR3 spans 17 residues.

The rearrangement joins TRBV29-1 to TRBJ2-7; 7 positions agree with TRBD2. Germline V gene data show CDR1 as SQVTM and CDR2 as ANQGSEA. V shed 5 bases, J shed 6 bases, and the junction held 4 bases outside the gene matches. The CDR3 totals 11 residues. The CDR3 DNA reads TGCAGCGTTTCCGGGGAGGGCGAGCAGTACTTC. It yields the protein CSVSGEGEQYF.

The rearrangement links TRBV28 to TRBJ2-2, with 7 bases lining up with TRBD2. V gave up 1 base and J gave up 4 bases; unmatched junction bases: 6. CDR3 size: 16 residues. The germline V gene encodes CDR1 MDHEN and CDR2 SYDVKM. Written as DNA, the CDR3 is TGTGCCAGCAGTTTATTGGGTGGGACTACCACCGGGGAGCTGTTTTTT. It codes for CASSLLGGTTTGELFF.

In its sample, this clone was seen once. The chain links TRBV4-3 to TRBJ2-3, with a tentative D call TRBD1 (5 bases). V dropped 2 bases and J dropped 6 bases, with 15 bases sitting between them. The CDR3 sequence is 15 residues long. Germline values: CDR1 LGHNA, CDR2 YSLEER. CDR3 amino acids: CASSQPNQGSDTQYF. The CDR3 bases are TGCGCCAGCAGCCAACCAAACCAGGGCAGCGATACGCAGTATTTT.

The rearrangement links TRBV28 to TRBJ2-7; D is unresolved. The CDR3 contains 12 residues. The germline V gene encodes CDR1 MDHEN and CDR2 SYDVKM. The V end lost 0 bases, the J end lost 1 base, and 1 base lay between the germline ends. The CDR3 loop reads CASSLWSYEQYF. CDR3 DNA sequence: TGTGCCAGCAGTTTATGGTCCTACGAGCAGTACTTC.

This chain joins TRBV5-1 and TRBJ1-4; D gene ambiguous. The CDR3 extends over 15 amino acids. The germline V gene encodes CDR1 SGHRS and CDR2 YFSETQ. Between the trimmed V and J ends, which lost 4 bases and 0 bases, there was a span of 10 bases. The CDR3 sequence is CASSLNSATNEKLFF. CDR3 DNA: TGCGCCAGCAGCCTCAACAGTGCAACTAATGAAAAACTGTTTTTT.

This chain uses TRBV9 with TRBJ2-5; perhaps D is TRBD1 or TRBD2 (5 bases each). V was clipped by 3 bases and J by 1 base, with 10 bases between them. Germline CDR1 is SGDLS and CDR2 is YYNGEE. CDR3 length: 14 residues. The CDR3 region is CASSARGRQETQYF. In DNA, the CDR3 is TGTGCCAGCAGCGCGAGGGGACGCCAAGAGACCCAGTACTTC.

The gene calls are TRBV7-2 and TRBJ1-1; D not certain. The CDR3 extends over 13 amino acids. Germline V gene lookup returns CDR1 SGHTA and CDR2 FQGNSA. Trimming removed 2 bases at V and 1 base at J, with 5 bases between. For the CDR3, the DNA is TGTGCCAGCAGCTTACTATCGAACACTGAAGCTTTCTTT. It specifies CASSLLSNTEAFF.

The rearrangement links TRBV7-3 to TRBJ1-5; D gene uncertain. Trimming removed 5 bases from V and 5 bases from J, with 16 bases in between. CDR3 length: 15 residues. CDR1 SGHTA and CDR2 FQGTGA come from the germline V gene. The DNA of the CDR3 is TGTGCCAGCAGCGAGGGTGGTGGGCAGGATCAGCCCCAGCATTTT. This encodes CASSEGGGQDQPQHF.

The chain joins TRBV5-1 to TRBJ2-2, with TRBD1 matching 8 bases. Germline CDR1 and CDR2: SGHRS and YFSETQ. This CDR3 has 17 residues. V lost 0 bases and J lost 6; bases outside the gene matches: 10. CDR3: CASSLARETGVPGELFF. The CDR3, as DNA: TGCGCCAGCAGCTTGGCCCGTGAGACAGGGGTTCCCGGGGAGCTGTTTTTT.

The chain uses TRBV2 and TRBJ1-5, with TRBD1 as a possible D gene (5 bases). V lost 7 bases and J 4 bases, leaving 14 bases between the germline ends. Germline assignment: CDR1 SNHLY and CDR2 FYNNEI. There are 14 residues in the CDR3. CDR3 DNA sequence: TGTGCCAGCAACCTCGCGGGGGGAAATCAGCCCCAGCATTTT. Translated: CASNLAGGNQPQHF.

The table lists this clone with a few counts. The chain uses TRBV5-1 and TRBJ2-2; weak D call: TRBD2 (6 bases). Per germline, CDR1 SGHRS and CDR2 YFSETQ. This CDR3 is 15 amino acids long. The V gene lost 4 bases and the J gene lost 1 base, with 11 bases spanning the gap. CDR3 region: CASSLFGGNTGELFF. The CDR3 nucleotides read TGCGCCAGCAGCCTCTTCGGGGGGAACACCGGGGAGCTGTTTTTT. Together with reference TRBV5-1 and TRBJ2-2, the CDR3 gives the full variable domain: KAGVTQTPRYLIKTRGQQVTLSCSPISGHRSVSWYQQTPGQGLQFLFEYFSETQRNKGNFPGRFSGRQFSNSRSEMNVSTLELGDSALYLCASSLFGGNTGELFFGEGSRLTVL.

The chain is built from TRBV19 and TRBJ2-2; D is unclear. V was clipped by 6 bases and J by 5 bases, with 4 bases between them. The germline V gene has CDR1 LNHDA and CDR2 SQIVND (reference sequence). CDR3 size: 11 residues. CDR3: CASRRTGELFF. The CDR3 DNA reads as TGTGCCAGTAGAAGGACCGGGGAGCTGTTTTTT.

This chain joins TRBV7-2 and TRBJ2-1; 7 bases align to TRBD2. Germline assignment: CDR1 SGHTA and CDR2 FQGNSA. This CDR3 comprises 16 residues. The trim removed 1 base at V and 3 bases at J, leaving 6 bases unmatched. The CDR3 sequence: CASSLGSSGNYNEQFF. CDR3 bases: TGTGCCAGCAGCTTAGGGTCTAGCGGAAACTACAATGAGCAGTTCTTC.

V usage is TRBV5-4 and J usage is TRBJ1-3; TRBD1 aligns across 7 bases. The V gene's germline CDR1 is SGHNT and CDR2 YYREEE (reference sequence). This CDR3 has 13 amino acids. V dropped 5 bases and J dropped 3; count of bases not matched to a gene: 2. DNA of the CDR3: TGTGCCAGCAGTACAGGGGTTGGAAACACCATATATTTT. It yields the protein CASSTGVGNTIYF.

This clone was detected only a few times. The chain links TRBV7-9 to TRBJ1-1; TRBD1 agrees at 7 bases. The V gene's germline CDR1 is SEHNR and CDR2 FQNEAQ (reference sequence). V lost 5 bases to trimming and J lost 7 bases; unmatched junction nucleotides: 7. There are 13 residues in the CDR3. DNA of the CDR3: TGTGCCAGCAGCCCGACAGGGATGGGTGAAGCTTTCTTT. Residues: CASSPTGMGEAFF.

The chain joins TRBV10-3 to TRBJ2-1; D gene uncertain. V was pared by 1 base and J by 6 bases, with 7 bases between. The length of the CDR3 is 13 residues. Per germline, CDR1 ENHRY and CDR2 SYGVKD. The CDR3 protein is CAISEWPVNEQFF. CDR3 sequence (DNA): TGTGCCATCAGTGAGTGGCCAGTCAATGAGCAGTTCTTC.